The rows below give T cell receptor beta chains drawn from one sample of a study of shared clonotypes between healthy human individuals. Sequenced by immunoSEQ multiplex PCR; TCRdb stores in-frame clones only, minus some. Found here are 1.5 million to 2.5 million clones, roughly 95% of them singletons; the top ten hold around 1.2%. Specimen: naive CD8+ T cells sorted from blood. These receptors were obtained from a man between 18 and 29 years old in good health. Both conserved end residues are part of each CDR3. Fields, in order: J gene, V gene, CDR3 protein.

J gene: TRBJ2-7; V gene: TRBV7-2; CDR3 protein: CASSLGSGPYEQYF
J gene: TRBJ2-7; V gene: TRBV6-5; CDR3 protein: CASSTGTPNLHEQYF
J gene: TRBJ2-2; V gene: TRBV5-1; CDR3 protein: CASSEGLTYTGELFF
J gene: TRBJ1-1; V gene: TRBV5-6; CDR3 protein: CASSFQGNTEAFF
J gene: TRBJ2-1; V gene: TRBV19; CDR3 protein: CASNPQGYSYNEQFF
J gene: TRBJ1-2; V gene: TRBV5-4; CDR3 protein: CASSLVYGQITSNYGYTF
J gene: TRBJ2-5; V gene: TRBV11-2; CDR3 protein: CASSSWTDQQETQYF
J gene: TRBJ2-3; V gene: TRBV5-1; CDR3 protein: CASSFWGTDTQYF
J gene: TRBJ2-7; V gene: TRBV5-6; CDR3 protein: CASSWGLYEQYF
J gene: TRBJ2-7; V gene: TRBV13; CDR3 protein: CASSLEQEEQYF
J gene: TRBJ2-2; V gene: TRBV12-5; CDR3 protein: CASGFFSGELFF
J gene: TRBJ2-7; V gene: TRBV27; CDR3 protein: CASGPLSDGLTYEQYF
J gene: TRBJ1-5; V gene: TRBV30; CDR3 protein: CAWGPGQGGVQPQHF
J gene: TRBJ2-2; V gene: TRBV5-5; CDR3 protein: CASDSGELFF
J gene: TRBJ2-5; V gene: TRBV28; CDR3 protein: CASSPTLGEETQYF
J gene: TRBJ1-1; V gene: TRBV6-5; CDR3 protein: CASSSPGGVKGTEAFF
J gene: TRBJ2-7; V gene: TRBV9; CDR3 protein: CASSVEGNLVYEQYF
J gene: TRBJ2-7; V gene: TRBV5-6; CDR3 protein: CASSFDRAGPYEQYF
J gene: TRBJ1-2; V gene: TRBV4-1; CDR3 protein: CASSQTGVLYYGYTF
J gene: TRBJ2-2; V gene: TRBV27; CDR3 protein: CASSSLGHINTGELFF
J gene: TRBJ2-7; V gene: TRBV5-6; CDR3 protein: CASSFPYSYEQYF
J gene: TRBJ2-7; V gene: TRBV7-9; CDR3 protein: CASSLTETYEQYF
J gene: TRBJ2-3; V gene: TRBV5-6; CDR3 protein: CASSLGGDTQYF
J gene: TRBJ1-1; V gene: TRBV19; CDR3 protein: CASSLGQGPGAEAFF
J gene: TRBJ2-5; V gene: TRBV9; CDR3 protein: CASSVEAGGIQETQYF
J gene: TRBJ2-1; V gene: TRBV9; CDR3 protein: CASSPEGGVGDNEQFF
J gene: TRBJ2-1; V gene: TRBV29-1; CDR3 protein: CSVEGSLAGDYNEQFF
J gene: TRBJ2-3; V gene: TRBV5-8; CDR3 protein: CASSSRRTSDTQYF
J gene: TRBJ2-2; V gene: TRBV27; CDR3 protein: CASSESGELFF
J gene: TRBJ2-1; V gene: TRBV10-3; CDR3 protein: CAISGSSGSSYNEQFF
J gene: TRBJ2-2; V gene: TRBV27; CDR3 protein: CASSLKTSGIRPGELFF
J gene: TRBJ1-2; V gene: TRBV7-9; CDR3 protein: CASSLGGYYGYTF
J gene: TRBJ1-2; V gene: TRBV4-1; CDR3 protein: CASSQEISRVNDGYTF
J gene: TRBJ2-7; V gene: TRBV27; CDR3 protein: CASSLWIGDYEQYF
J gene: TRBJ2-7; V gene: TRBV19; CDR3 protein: CASSMVGAGDEQYF
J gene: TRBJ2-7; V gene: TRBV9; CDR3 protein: CASSSLGSEQYF
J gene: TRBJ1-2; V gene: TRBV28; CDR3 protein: CASSFNEGVGGYTF
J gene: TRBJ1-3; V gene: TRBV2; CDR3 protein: CASSDFAGLNTIYF
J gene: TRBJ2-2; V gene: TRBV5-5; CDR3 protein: CASSLGQGRYTGELFF
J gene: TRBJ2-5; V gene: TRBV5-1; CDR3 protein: CASSLDRGQETQYF
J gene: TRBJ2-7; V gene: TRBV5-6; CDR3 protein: CASSLGQSQGQYF
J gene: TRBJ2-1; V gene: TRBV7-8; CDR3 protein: CASSQTGGNPYNEQFF
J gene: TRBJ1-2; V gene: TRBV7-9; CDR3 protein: CASSTPGPRGGYGYTF
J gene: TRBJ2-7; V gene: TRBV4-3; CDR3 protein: CASSQEKPGLAGEWAEEQYF
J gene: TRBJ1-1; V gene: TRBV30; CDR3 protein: CAWGTGVQTEAFF
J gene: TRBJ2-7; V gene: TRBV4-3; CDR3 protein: CASSQEALAGGSYEQYF
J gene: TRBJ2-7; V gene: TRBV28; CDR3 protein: CASSPTFVGNGVYEQYF
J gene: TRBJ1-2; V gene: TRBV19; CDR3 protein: CASSDGQGRLNYGYTF
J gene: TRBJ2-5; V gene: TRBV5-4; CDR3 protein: CASSFGLAGETQYF
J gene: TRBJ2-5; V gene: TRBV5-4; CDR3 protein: CASSFGTEETQYF
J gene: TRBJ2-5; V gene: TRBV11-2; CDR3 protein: CASSPLTAGGETQYF
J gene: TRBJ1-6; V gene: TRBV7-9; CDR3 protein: CATSSAGDSPLHF
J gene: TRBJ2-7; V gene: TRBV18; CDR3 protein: CASSPLTSTYEQYF